A single sample is the source of the 15 T cell receptor beta chains below, sequenced in a study of control samples from healthy donors and cancer patients. The data were produced by immunoSEQ multiplex PCR, yet TCRdb's version contains in-frame clones alone and is incomplete. There are roughly 220,000 clones in the sample; just under 95% occur only once, and about 1.6% lies in the top ten. The sequenced sample consisted of blood. These receptors came from a man in his forties or fifties in good health.

V is TRBV24-1 and J is TRBJ2-3, with 7 nucleotides matching TRBD2. Germline CDR1 and CDR2: KGHDR and SFDVKD. The CDR3 spans 13 residues. Trimming at V came to 4 bases and at J to 7 bases, leaving 4 bases not matched to a gene. CDR3 region: CATSEGGIHTQYF. In DNA, the CDR3 is TGTGCCACCAGTGAGGGGGGGATCCATACGCAGTATTTT.

CDR3 region: CAISYTGETYEQYF. In DNA, the CDR3 is TGTGCCATCAGTTACACAGGGGAGACCTACGAGCAGTACTTC. The J gene is TRBJ2-7, the V gene TRBV10-3; 7 bases are shared with TRBD1. The length of the CDR3 is 14 residues. The germline gives CDR1 ENHRY, CDR2 SYGVKD. The trim removed 5 bases at V and 2 bases at J, leaving 6 bases unmatched.

The chain employs TRBV2 and TRBJ1-5, with D hard to call. V was cut by 1 base and J by 6 bases, with 13 bases left in between. Germline CDR1 SNHLY, CDR2 FYNNEI. The CDR3 runs to 15 residues. CDR3 nucleotide sequence: TGTGCCAGCAGTGAAGAACAATCGCGGTTTCAGCCCCAGCATTTT. It specifies CASSEEQSRFQPQHF.

The chain combines TRBV4-3 with TRBJ1-4; D is uncertain. Germline lookup yields CDR1 LGHNA and CDR2 YSLEER. The length of the CDR3 is 16 residues. Trimming removed 0 bases from V and 5 bases from J, with 13 bases in between. The CDR3 protein is CASSQDPGALNEKLFF. The CDR3 DNA is TGCGCCAGCAGCCAAGACCCAGGAGCCCTGAATGAAAAACTGTTTTTT.

The rearrangement uses TRBV19 and TRBJ1-2; D gene unclear. Germline V lookup: CDR1 LNHDA, CDR2 SQIVND (reference sequence). Trimming pared 6 bases from V and 5 bases from J, leaving 16 bases between. This CDR3 is 14 amino acids long. The CDR3 region has the DNA TGTGCCAGTAGCCCGGGCCGTTTTTTGTATGGCTACACCTTC. Translated, it gives CASSPGRFLYGYTF.

The chain couples TRBV24-1 to TRBJ2-2; maybe TRBD1 (6 bases). The CDR3 runs 14 residues. V was clipped by 7 bases and J by 3 bases, with 11 bases between them. Per the germline V gene, CDR1 is KGHDR and CDR2 is SFDVKD. For the CDR3, the DNA is TGTGCCACCAGCCAGACAGGCGACACCGGGGAGCTGTTTTTT. The encoded protein is CATSQTGDTGELFF.

The J gene is TRBJ1-2, the V gene TRBV2; the D is unclear. V was cut by 3 bases and J by 4 bases, with 12 bases left in between. Germline lookup yields CDR1 SNHLY and CDR2 FYNNEI. This CDR3 is 14 amino acids long. The CDR3 DNA sequence: TGTGCCAGCAGTGATCCTCGGCGGCCCTATGGCTACACCTTC. It translates to CASSDPRRPYGYTF. The full variable domain, completed using reference TRBV2 and TRBJ1-2, is EPEVTQTPSHQVTQMGQEVILRCVPISNHLYFYWYRQILGQKVEFLVSFYNNEISEKSEIFDDQFSVERPDGSNFTLKIRSTKLEDSAMYFCASSDPRRPYGYTFGSGTRLTVV.

The chain carries TRBV5-3 and TRBJ2-7; no reliable D call. TRBV5-3 has ORF status, its function being uncertain. CDR3 length equals 10 residues. Between the trimmed V and J ends, which lost 7 bases and 2 bases, there was a span of 4 bases. The CDR3 DNA follows: TGTGCCAGAGCCCCCTACGAGCAGTACGTC. The encoded protein is CARAPYEQYV.

CDR3 in DNA: TGTGCCAGCAGTGACGGGACAGGGGCGAGTCAGCCCCAGCATTTT. Protein sequence: CASSDGTGASQPQHF. The rearrangement uses TRBV28 and TRBJ1-5, with TRBD1 matching 10 bases. Germline V gene data show CDR1 as MDHEN and CDR2 as SYDVKM. The CDR3 extends over 15 amino acids. The trim removed 5 bases at V and 6 bases at J, leaving 7 bases unmatched.

The chain combines TRBV5-1 with TRBJ2-6; D is unresolved. The V end lost 4 bases, the J end lost 0 bases, and 8 bases lay between the germline ends. This CDR3 is built from 15 residues. The V gene's germline CDR1 is SGHRS and CDR2 YFSETQ. The CDR3 protein is CASSIPGSGANVLTF. In DNA form, the CDR3 reads TGCGCCAGCAGCATCCCGGGCTCTGGGGCCAACGTCCTGACTTTC.

In this sample, this clone turned up a few times. This sequence joins TRBV2 and TRBJ1-1, with D possibly matching TRBD1 (6 bases). The CDR3 runs 14 residues. V lost 5 bases, J lost 6 bases, and 16 bases lay in between. The germline V gene has CDR1 SNHLY and CDR2 FYNNEI. DNA of the CDR3: TGTGCCAGCAGTCCAAGGGGGGGGGACGCTGAAGCTTTCTTT. It encodes CASSPRGGDAEAFF.

The chain employs TRBV7-9 and TRBJ1-4; D is ambiguous. Trimming pared 5 bases from V and 0 bases from J, leaving 19 bases between. The CDR3 is made up of 18 amino acids. Germline lookup yields CDR1 SEHNR and CDR2 FQNEAQ (reference sequence). The CDR3 sequence: CASSLFTLMSSTNEKLFF. As DNA, the CDR3 is TGTGCCAGCAGCCTATTTACCCTGATGTCCTCAACTAATGAAAAACTGTTTTTT.

A few counts support this clone. The chain couples TRBV27 to TRBJ2-7, with D tentatively TRBD1 or TRBD2 (5 bases each). V gave up 3 bases and J gave up 4 bases, with 16 bases separating them. The CDR3 is 15 amino acids. Germline CDR1 is MNHEY and CDR2 is SMNVEV (reference sequence). CDR3 in amino acids: CASSLRAGRAYEQYV. The CDR3 DNA reads as TGTGCCAGCAGTTTGAGGGCAGGGAGAGCTTACGAGCAGTACGTC.

This clone is a singleton in its sample. V gene TRBV24-1 combines with J gene TRBJ2-3, with D perhaps matching TRBD1 or TRBD2 (5 bases each). The germline V gene has CDR1 KGHDR and CDR2 SFDVKD. V dropped 5 bases and J dropped 6 bases, with 8 bases sitting between them. CDR3 length: 12 residues. CDR3: CATSAWGDTQYF. DNA for the CDR3: TGTGCCACCAGTGCCTGGGGGGATACGCAGTATTTT.

The chain joins TRBV25-1 to TRBJ1-6; D possibly corresponds to TRBD1 (6 bases). Trimming shortened V by 3 bases and J by 7 bases, and 10 bases separated the two germline ends. There are 14 residues in the CDR3. CDR1 is MGHDK and CDR2 is SYGVNS in the germline V gene. CDR3 residues: CASSETGQNSPLHF. Here the CDR3 DNA reads TGTGCCAGCAGTGAGACAGGACAGAATTCACCCCTCCACTTT.